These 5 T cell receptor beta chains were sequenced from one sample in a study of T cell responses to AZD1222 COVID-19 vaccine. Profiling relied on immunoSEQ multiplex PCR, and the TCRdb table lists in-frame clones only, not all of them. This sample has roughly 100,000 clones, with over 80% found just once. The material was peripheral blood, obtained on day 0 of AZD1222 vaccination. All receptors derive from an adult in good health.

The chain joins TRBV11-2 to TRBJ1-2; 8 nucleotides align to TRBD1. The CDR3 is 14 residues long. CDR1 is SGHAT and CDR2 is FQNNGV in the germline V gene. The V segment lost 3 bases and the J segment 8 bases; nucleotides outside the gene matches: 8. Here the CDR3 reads CASSFSRGREGYTF. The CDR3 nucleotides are TGTGCCAGCAGCTTTTCCAGGGGGCGCGAAGGCTACACCTTC.

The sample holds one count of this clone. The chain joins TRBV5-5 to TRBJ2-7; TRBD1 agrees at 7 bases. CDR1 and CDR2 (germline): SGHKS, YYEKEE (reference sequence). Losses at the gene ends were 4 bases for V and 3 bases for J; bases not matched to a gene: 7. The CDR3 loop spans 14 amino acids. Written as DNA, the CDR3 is TGTGCCAGCAGCCCCCACCGGACAGGCTACGAGCAGTACTTC. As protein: CASSPHRTGYEQYF.

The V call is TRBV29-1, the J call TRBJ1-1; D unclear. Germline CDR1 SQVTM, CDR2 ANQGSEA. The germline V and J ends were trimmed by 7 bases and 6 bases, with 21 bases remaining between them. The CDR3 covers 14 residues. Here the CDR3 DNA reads TGCAGCGGGAGCGTTGGCACCGGGATCCCTGAAGCTTTCTTT. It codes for CSGSVGTGIPEAFF.

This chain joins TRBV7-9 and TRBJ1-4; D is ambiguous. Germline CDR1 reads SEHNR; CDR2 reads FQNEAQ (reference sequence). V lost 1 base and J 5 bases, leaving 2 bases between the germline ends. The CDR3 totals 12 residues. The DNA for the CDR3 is TGTGCCAGCAGCTTAGGGAATGAAAAACTGTTTTTT. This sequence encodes CASSLGNEKLFF.

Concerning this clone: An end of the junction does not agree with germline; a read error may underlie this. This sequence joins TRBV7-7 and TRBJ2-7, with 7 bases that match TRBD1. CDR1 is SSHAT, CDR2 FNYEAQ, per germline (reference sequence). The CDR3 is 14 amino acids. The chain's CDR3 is CASSPGTAPYEQYF. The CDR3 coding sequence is TGTGCTAGCAGCCCTGGGACAGCCCCTTACGAGCAGTACTTC.